This T cell receptor (beta chain) was sequenced for a study of radiation and T cells in renal cell carcinoma. Repertoires were generated with immunoSEQ multiplex PCR, while TCRdb's copy carries only in-frame clones and drops some. In the table there are around 170,000 clones, about 87% of which are singletons. Specified time point: blood 4 weeks post-SBRT, at nephrectomy. Treatment defined: 15 Gy SBRT to primary tumor, nephrectomy 4 weeks later. Germline CDR1 SQVTM, CDR2 ANQGSEA. The V and J ends lost 5 bases and 4 bases, in that order; junction bases with no gene match: 6. The CDR3 is made up of 14 amino acids.

The genes are TRBV29-1 and TRBJ2-3, with 10 bases that match TRBD2. The sequences come from blood, collected from a patient whose treatment included radiotherapy and nephrectomy. This receptor was obtained from a woman between 45 and 65 years old with renal cell carcinoma. In DNA, the CDR3 is TGCAGCGTTTCCGGGACTAGCGTGTCAGATACGCAGTATTTT. Its translation: CSVSGTSVSDTQYF.